This T cell receptor beta chain was obtained from a study of blood T cell repertoires in COVID-19. Study-wide context: The United States, Italy and Spain supplied acute and convalescent COVID-19 samples.

V lost 5 bases to trimming and J lost 7 bases, with 14 bases between them. The CDR3 is made up of 13 amino acids. Germline CDR1 and CDR2: LGHDT and YNNKEL (reference sequence). The table came from immunoSEQ multiplex PCR; TCRdb's copy has only in-frame clones and leaves some out. The data show approximately 46,000 clones, about 85% seen once. The rearrangement uses TRBV3-1 (or the pseudogene TRBV3-2) and TRBJ2-5; TRBD2 is a possible D gene (6 bases). The sequencing input was peripheral blood. The TCR sequence derives from a human donor in a cohort sampled during active COVID-19. The CDR3 protein is CASSTGTEGTQYF. Written as DNA, the CDR3 is TGTGCCAGCAGCACCGGGACGGAGGGGACCCAGTACTTC.